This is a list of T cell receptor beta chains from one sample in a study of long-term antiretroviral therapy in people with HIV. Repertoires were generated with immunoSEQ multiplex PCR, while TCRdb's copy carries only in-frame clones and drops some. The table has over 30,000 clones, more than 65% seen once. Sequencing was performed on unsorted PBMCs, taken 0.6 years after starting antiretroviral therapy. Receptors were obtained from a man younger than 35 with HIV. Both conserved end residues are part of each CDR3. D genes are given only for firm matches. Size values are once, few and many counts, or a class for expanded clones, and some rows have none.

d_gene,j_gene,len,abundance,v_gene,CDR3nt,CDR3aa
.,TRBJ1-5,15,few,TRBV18,TGTGCCAGCTCACCACGTAGTGGAGATGAATCGCCCCAGCATTTT,CASSPRSGDESPQHF
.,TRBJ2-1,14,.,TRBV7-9,TGTGCCAGCAGGGGGGAGTTCACCTACAATGAGCAGTTCTTC,CASRGEFTYNEQFF
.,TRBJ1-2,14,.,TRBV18,TGTGCCAGCTCACGGGGCCATGGGCTCTATGGCTACACCTTC,CASSRGHGLYGYTF
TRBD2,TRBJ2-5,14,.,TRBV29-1,TGCAGCGTTCGCTCGGGAGGGGGCCAAGAGACCCAGTACTTC,CSVRSGGGQETQYF
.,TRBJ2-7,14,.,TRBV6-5,TGTGCCAGCAGTTACGGGGTGGCGGGCTACGAGCAGTACTTC,CASSYGVAGYEQYF
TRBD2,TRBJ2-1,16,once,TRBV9,TGTGCCAGCAGCGTAAGTACTAGCGGGATCTACAATGAGCAGTTCTTC,CASSVSTSGIYNEQFF
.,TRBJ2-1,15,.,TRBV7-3,TGTGCCAGCAGCTTAATCGGCGGGTACTACAATGAGCAGTTCTTC,CASSLIGGYYNEQFF
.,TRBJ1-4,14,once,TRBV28,TGTGCCAGCAGTTCACCAAGACGGGATGAAAAACTGTTTTTT,CASSSPRRDEKLFF
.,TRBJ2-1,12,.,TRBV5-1,TGCGCCAGCAGAGACGGGTACAATGAGCAGTTCTTC,CASRDGYNEQFF
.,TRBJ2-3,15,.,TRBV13,TGTGCCAGCAGCCTGTATGGGTCGGAGACAGATACGCAGTATTTT,CASSLYGSETDTQYF
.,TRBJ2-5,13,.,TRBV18,TGTGCCAGCTCACCATCACAGCAAGAGACCCAGTACTTC,CASSPSQQETQYF
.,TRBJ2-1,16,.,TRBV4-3,TGCGCCAGCAGCCTAGACGGGGGCGCCGGTGGCAATGAGCAGTTCTTC,CASSLDGGAGGNEQFF
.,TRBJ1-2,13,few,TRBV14,TGTGCCAGCAGCCAAGGCAGGGGCTATGGCTACACCTTC,CASSQGRGYGYTF